The 11 T cell receptor beta chains below were found in one sample sequenced in a study of metastatic and nonmetastatic thyroid tumors. TCRdb re-clonotyped the PCR reads via MiXCR. The data contain some 7,200 clones, under 30% of them singletons. Not a single patient had been given any form of treatment at any point before undergoing thyroid surgery. Sequenced material: adjacent normal tissue. The source of these receptors is a male donor with papillary thyroid cancer or a benign thyroid nodule (not recorded which). Some clones in this sample may be carry-over from other donors' samples.

Concerning this clone: A junction boundary mismatches the germline segment, possibly from a read error. The rearrangement uses TRBV3-1 and TRBJ2-7; D possibly corresponds to TRBD1 (5 bases). This CDR3 comprises 13 residues. Germline values: CDR1 LGHDT, CDR2 YNNKEL (reference sequence). The CDR3 is CASSSGLVGEQCF. Written as DNA, the CDR3 is TGTGCCAGCAGCTCAGGGTTAGTTGGTGAGCAGTGCTTC.

The V call is TRBV5-1, the J call TRBJ2-3; TRBD2 matches at 8 bases. Germline V gene data show CDR1 as SGHRS and CDR2 as YFSETQ. The CDR3 length is 19 residues. Trimming at V came to 6 bases and at J to 1 base, leaving 19 bases not matched to a gene. In nucleotides, the CDR3 is TGCGCCAGCAAACCAGACCCGGGTTTTGCGGGAGGTGGCACAGATACGCAGTATTTT. This codes for CASKPDPGFAGGGTDTQYF. Filled out from reference TRBV5-1 and TRBJ2-3, the complete variable domain reads KAGVTQTPRYLIKTRGQQVTLSCSPISGHRSVSWYQQTPGQGLQFLFEYFSETQRNKGNFPGRFSGRQFSNSRSEMNVSTLELGDSALYLCASKPDPGFAGGGTDTQYFGPGTRLTVL.

V is TRBV7-6 and J is TRBJ1-6; 8 bases align to TRBD1. CDR1 is SGHVS, CDR2 FNYEAQ, per germline. This CDR3 spans 14 amino acids. J gave up 10 bases and V 4 bases, and 6 bases lay outside the gene matches. The CDR3 DNA reads TGTGCCAGCAGCTCCTCGACAGGGGCATCACCCCTCCACTTT. Its translation: CASSSSTGASPLHF.

The chain carries TRBV6-1 and TRBJ2-3; 8 nucleotides line up with TRBD2. There are 12 residues in the CDR3. Germline CDR1 is MNHNS and CDR2 is SASEGT. V lost 7 bases, J lost 10 bases, and 7 bases stayed unmatched. The CDR3 DNA follows: TGTGCCAGCATCGGAGAGACTAGCGCGCAGTATTTT. Amino acid sequence: CASIGETSAQYF.

This clone has only a few counts. The gene calls are TRBV7-2 and TRBJ1-6; D is perhaps TRBD1 (6 bases). CDR1 is SGHTA, CDR2 FQGNSA, per germline. With 1 base removed from V and 7 bases from J, the gap between germline ends came to 11 bases. The CDR3 spans 15 residues. CDR3 sequence (DNA): TGTGCCAGCAGCTTAGTTTTCGGACAGAATTCACCCCTCCACTTT. Amino acid sequence: CASSLVFGQNSPLHF.

This clone is medium-sized. The chain combines TRBV20-1 with TRBJ2-1, with a weak D call TRBD1 (5 bases). The CDR3 is 14 residues long. Trimming took off 0 bases at V and 3 bases at J, with 9 bases between the two ends. Germline V gives CDR1 DFQATT, CDR2 SNEGSKA (reference sequence). CDR3 coding DNA: TGCAGTGCTAGAGACAGGGTCCACTACAATGAGCAGTTCTTC. It yields the protein CSARDRVHYNEQFF.

This chain connects TRBV20-1 to TRBJ1-6; D not certain. From germline, CDR1 is DFQATT and CDR2 SNEGSKA (reference sequence). The length of the CDR3 is 15 residues. Trimming took 3 bases from V and 6 from J, leaving 15 bases between them. CDR3 coding DNA: TGCAGTGCTAGCTGTTTGTCGGGGTCTAATTCACCCCTCCACTTT. Protein product: CSASCLSGSNSPLHF.

V gene TRBV20-1 combines with J gene TRBJ1-2, with a weak D call TRBD1 (6 bases). The CDR3 consists of 14 residues. Germline CDR1 and CDR2: DFQATT and SNEGSKA (reference sequence). V lost 4 bases to trimming and J lost 4 bases, with 16 bases between them. The CDR3 sequence is CSAIFRGGGYGYTF. The CDR3 DNA is TGCAGTGCTATCTTCCGAGGGGGAGGCTATGGCTACACCTTC.

By sample fraction, this clone is medium-sized. The CDR3 nucleotides read TGTGCCAGTAGTATAAGGGGGGCCCCTAACACTGAAGCTTTCTTT. Translating it yields CASSIRGAPNTEAFF. This chain links TRBV19 with TRBJ1-1; weak D call: TRBD1 (6 bases). The CDR3 runs 15 residues. The ends were cut back, 2 bases at V and 2 bases at J, with 12 bases in the middle. Germline V gene data show CDR1 as LNHDA and CDR2 as SQIVND (reference sequence).

This rearrangement joins TRBV6-5 to TRBJ1-1; D might be TRBD1 (5 bases). The germline gives CDR1 MNHEY, CDR2 SVGAGI. CDR3 length: 12 amino acids. Trimming pared 2 bases from V and 5 bases from J, leaving 6 bases between. Written as DNA, the CDR3 is TGTGCCAGCAGTTACGGGGGTACTGAAGCTTTCTTT. This sequence encodes CASSYGGTEAFF.

The chain couples TRBV12-5 to TRBJ1-6, with D tentatively TRBD1 (6 bases). V was shortened by 1 base and J by 0 bases, with 7 bases between the two germline ends. This CDR3 comprises 16 residues. Germline V gene lookup returns CDR1 LGHNT and CDR2 FRNRAP. This CDR3 reads CASGLGGGSYNSPLHF. Written as DNA, the CDR3 is TGTGCTAGTGGTTTGGGAGGGGGCTCCTATAATTCACCCCTCCACTTT.